In its sample, the clone carrying this TCR beta chain was seen a few times. This CDR3 comprises 13 residues. The germline gives CDR1 ENHRY, CDR2 SYGVKD. The trim removed 11 bases at V and 2 bases at J, leaving 9 bases unmatched. The sample belongs to a study of blood T cell repertoires in COVID-19. About the research overall: COVID-19 samples, acute and convalescent, were from the United States, Italy and Spain. In each case, the material was cDNA or gDNA derived from T cells, B-cell-depleted T cells, or PBMCs.

Per the original methods: Estimation of nucleated cell counts relied on the amplification of reference gene primers. The repertoire was sequenced with immunoSEQ multiplex PCR; TCRdb's copy has only in-frame clones and lacks some. That table gives V, J and clone size, and the DNA gave D and trimming. The profile shows around 120,000 clones, over 70% of them singletons. This chain uses TRBV10-3 with TRBJ2-7; 7 bases match TRBD2. Specimen: peripheral blood. This clonotype was obtained from a man between 65 and 85 years old with acute or convalescent COVID-19. In nucleotides, the CDR3 is TGTGCCTCTGAGGGAGGGCTTACCTACGAGCAGTACTTC. Protein: CASEGGLTYEQYF.